The present entry profiles one T cell receptor beta chain with its context. Produced via immunoSEQ multiplex PCR; TCRdb's table is partial and in-frame only. The sample yields under 600,000 clones, roughly 95% seen once. This entry comes from a study of shared clonotypes between healthy human individuals. As for the study in general: Plates per donor: three CD4 naive, three CD4 memory, two CD8 naive, one CD8 memory.

Germline V gene data show CDR1 as SEHNR and CDR2 as FQNEAQ (reference sequence). The CDR3 has 13 residues. Between the trimmed V and J ends, which lost 4 bases and 1 base, there was a span of 7 bases. Sequenced sample: naive CD4+ T cells sorted from blood. The subset was: CD45RA+ positively selected. This clonotype was sampled from a woman aged 30 to 39 in good health. This chain joins TRBV7-9 and TRBJ2-5; the D call may be TRBD1 or TRBD2 (6 bases each). In DNA form, the CDR3 reads TGTGCCAGCAGCTGGGGGGCCCAAGAGACCCAGTACTTC. It encodes CASSWGAQETQYF. Drawing the rest from reference TRBV7-9 and TRBJ2-5, the complete variable domain is DTGVSQNPRHKITKRGQNVTFRCDPISEHNRLYWYRQTLGQGPEFLTYFQNEAQLEKSRLLSDRFSAERPKGSFSTLEIQRTEQGDSAMYLCASSWGAQETQYFGPGTRLLVL.